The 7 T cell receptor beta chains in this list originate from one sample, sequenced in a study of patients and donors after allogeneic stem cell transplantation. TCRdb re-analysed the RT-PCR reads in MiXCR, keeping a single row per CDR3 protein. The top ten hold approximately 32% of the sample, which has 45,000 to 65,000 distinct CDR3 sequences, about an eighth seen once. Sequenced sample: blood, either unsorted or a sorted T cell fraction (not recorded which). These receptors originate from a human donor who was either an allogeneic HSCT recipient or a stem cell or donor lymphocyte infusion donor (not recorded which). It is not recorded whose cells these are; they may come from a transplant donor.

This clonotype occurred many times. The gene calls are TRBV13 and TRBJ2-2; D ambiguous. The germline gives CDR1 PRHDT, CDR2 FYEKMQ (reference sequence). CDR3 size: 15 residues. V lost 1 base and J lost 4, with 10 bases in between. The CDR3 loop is CASSLVLKSTGELFF. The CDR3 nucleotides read TGTGCCAGCAGCTTAGTCCTCAAAAGCACCGGGGAGCTGTTTTTT.

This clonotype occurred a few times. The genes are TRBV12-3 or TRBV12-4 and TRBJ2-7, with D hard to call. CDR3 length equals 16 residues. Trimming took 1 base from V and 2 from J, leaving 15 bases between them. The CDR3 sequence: CASSLDGWAATYEQYF. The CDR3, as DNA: TGTGCCAGCAGTTTAGATGGGTGGGCAGCCACCTACGAGCAGTACTTC.

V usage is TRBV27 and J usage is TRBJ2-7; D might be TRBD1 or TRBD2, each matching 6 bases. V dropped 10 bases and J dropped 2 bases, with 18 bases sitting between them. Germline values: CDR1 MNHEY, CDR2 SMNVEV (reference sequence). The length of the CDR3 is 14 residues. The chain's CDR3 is CATQLGGRAYEQYF. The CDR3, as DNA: TGTGCCACCCAATTGGGGGGCCGAGCCTACGAGCAGTACTTC.

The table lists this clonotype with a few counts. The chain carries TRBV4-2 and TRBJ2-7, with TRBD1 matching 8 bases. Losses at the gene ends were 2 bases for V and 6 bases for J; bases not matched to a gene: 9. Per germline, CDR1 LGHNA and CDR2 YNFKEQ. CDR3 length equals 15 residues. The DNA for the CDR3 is TGTGCCAGCAGCCAACACTCCGACAGGGGAGGCGAGCAGTACTTC. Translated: CASSQHSDRGGEQYF.

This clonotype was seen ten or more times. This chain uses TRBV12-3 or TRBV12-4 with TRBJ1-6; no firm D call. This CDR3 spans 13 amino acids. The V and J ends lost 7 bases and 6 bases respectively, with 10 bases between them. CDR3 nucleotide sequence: TGTGCCAGCACTCGACTTGCTAATTCACCCCTCCACTTT. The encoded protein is CASTRLANSPLHF.

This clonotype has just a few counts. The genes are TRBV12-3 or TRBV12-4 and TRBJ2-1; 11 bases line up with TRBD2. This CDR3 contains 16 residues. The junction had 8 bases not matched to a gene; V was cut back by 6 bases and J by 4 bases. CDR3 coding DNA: TGTGCCAGCAGGGGACCGGGACTAGCGGTTTACAATGAGCAGTTCTTC. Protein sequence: CASRGPGLAVYNEQFF.

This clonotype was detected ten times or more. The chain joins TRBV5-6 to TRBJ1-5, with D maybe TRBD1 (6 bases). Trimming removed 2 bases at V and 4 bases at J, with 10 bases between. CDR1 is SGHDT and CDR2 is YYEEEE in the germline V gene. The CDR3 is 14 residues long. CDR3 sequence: CASSFRGINQPQHF. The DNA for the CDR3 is TGTGCCAGCAGCTTCAGGGGTATTAATCAGCCCCAGCATTTT.